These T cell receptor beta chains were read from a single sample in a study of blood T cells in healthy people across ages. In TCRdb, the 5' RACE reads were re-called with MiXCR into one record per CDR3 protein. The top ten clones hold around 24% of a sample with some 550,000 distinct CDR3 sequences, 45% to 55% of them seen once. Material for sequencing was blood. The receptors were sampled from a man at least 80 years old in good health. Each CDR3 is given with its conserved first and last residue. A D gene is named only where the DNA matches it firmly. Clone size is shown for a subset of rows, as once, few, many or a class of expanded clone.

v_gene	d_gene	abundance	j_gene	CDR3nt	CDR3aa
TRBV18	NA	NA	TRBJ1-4	TGTGCCAGCTCAAGGAGTCCGGTGTTGACAGATAAAAACGAAAAACTGTTTTTT	CASSRSPVLTDKNEKLFF
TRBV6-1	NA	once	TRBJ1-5	TGTGCCAGCAGTGGGTTTCAGCCCCAGCATTTT	CASSGFQPQHF
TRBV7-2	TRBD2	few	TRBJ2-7	TGTGCCAGCAGCTTAAGCGGGGGAAGACACTACGAGCAGTACTTC	CASSLSGGRHYEQYF
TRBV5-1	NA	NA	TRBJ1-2	TGCGCCAGCAGCTTGCCAGGGAAGGATGGCTACACCTTC	CASSLPGKDGYTF
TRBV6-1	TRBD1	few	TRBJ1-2	TGTGCCAGCAGAGAGGGGGGGGGGACAGGCCCTTCTTCCTGGGGCTACACCTTC	CASREGGGTGPSSWGYTF
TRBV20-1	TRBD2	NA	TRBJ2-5	TGCAGTGCTAGAGTCCCCGCTAGCGGGGGAGAGACCCAGTACTTC	CSARVPASGGETQYF
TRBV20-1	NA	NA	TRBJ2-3	TGCAGTGCTTGGGACATCACAGATACGCAGTATTTT	CSAWDITDTQYF
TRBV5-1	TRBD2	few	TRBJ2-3	TGCGCCAGCAGCTTTGGACTAGCGGGAGGTCTGAGCACAGATACGCAGTATTTT	CASSFGLAGGLSTDTQYF
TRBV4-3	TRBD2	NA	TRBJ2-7	TGCGCCAGCAGCCAAGTGGGGGGGACTGGCTCCTACGAGCAGTACTTC	CASSQVGGTGSYEQYF
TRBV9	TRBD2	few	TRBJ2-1	TGTGCCAGCAGCGTAGACGGGAGGTCGGTCAATGAGCAGTTCTTC	CASSVDGRSVNEQFF
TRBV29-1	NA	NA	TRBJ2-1	TGCAGCGTTCGGCTGGGAGACCTATACAATGAGCAGTTCTTC	CSVRLGDLYNEQFF
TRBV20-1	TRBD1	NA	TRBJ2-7	TGCAGTGCAAGGGACAGGGGAAGATACGAGCAGTACTTC	CSARDRGRYEQYF
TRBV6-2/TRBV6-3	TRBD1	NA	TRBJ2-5	TGTGCCAGCAGTTGCGCGACAGGGATACAAGAGACCCAGTACTTC	CASSCATGIQETQYF
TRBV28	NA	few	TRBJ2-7	TGTGCCAGCACTCCTCGAACCTACGAGCAGTACTTC	CASTPRTYEQYF
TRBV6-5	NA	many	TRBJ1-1	TGTGCCAGCAGTTGGAGTCGGGGGCAGGGCACTGAAGCTTTCTTT	CASSWSRGQGTEAFF
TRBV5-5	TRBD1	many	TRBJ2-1	TGTGCCAGCAGTCCCCGGACAGGGGGCAATGAGCAGTTCTTC	CASSPRTGGNEQFF
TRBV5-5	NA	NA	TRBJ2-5	TGTGCCAGCAGCGAACAGCCTAGACTGACACACCAAGAGACCCAGTACTTC	CASSEQPRLTHQETQYF
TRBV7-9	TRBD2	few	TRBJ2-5	TGTGCCAGCAGTCGGGCGGGAGCCGGTGAGACCCAGTACTTC	CASSRAGAGETQYF
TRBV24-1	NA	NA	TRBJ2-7	TGTGCCACCAGTGATTTGTCCCCGACAGGCGAGCAGTACTTC	CATSDLSPTGEQYF
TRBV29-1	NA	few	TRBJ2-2	TGCAGCGTAAGCCGGGACACGAACACCGGGGAGCTGTTTTTT	CSVSRDTNTGELFF
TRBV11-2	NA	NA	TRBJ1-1	TGTGCCAGCAGCTTAGTCGAGCATAGTGAAGCTTTCTTT	CASSLVEHSEAFF
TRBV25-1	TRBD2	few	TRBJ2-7	TGTGCCAGCACCGGACTAGGCAACTACGAGCAGTACTTC	CASTGLGNYEQYF
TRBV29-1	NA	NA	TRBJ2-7	TGCAGCGTTGGCCCGGGACTCCATACCTACGAGCAGTACTTC	CSVGPGLHTYEQYF
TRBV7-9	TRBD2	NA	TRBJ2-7	TGTGCCAGCAGCTTTACTAGCGGGAGGGTCTACGAGCAGTACTTC	CASSFTSGRVYEQYF
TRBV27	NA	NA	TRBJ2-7	TGTGCCAGCAGTTTTGGAGGGGCTTGGTACGAGCAGTACTTC	CASSFGGAWYEQYF
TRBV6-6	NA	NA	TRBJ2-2	TGTGCCAGCAGTCCCGTACGCCCAGAGGCCGGGGAGCTGTTTTTT	CASSPVRPEAGELFF
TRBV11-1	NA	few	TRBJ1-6	TGTGCCAGCAGCGCCCTGGAAGTCTCACCCCCCCACTTT	CASSALEVSPPHF
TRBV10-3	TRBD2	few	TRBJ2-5	TGTGCCATCGGGACTAGCGAGACCCAGTACTTC	CAIGTSETQYF
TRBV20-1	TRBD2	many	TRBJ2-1	TGCAGTGCACAACTAGCGGGGGGGTACAATGAGCAGTTCTTC	CSAQLAGGYNEQFF
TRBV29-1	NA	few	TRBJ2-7	TGCAGCGTCAGGATTTCCTACGAGCAGTACTTC	CSVRISYEQYF
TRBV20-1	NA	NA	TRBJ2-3	TGCAGTGCGCCAAGACTTACGGGTCTCGATACGCAGTATTTT	CSAPRLTGLDTQYF
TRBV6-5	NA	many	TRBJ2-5	TGTGCCAGCAGCCCCGAGGTAGGGGCAGGAGAGACCCAGTACTTC	CASSPEVGAGETQYF
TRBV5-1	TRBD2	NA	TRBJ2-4	TGCGCCAGCAGTCCGACGGCGCTGGGGGGGAACATTCAGTACTTC	CASSPTALGGNIQYF
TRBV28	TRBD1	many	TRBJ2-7	TGTGCCAGCAGTTTCCGTATGACAGGGTCTTCCTACGAGCAGTACTTC	CASSFRMTGSSYEQYF
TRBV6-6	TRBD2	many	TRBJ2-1	TGTGCCAGCAGTATAGCGGGGGGATACAATGAGCAGTTCTTC	CASSIAGGYNEQFF
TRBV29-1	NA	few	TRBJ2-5	TGCAGCGTTAAAGCAGGTCACCAAGAGACCCAGTACTTC	CSVKAGHQETQYF
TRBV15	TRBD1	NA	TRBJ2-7	TGTGCCACCAGCAGAGATTTGGTTGGGACAGTCTCTAACGAGCAGTACTTC	CATSRDLVGTVSNEQYF
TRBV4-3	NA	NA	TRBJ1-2	TGCGCCAGCAGCCAAGGGGGCCTTTCCTATGGCTACACCTTC	CASSQGGLSYGYTF
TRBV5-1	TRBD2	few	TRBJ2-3	TGCGCCAGCAGCCCTAGCGGGCCCAGCACAGATACGCAGTATTTT	CASSPSGPSTDTQYF
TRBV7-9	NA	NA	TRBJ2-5	TGTGCCAGCAGCTTAGGTAGGGCGGTCGGAGAGACCCAGTACTTC	CASSLGRAVGETQYF
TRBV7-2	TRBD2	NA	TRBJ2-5	TGTGCCAGCAGCTTAGTTGATCAGGCTAGCGGGAGGGTGGCGACCCAGTACTTC	CASSLVDQASGRVATQYF
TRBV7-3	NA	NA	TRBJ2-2	TGTGCCAGCAGCTCCCGGGGCGCACGTAACCTCAACACCGGGGAGCTGTTTTTT	CASSSRGARNLNTGELFF
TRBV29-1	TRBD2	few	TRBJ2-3	TGCAGCTCGGGGGGATTCGACACAGATACGCAGTATTTT	CSSGGFDTDTQYF
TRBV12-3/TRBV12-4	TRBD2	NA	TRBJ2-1	TGTGCCAGCAGTTTAGCGGGTGTCGGGGGGGATAGTGAGCAGTTCTTC	CASSLAGVGGDSEQFF
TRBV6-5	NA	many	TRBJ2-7	TGTGCCAGCAGTTCATCTAGCGAGTCCTACGAGCAGTACTTC	CASSSSSESYEQYF
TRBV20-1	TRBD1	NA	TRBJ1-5	TGCAGTGCTAGAGATAACAGGGGATGGTCTTATGATCAGCCCCAGCATTTT	CSARDNRGWSYDQPQHF
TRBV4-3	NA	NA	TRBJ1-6	TGCGCCAGCAGCCAGGGGATGGATAATTCACCCCTCCACTTT	CASSQGMDNSPLHF
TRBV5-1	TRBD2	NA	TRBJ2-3	TGCGCCAGCAGCCAGCCCACTAGCGCGGACACAGATACGCAGTATTTT	CASSQPTSADTDTQYF
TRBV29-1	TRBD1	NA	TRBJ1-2	TGCAGCGCCCAGGGACAGGAGAACTATGGCTACACCTTC	CSAQGQENYGYTF
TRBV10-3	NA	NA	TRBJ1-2	TGTGCCATCAGTGAAGAAGGGGCTTCGACTGGCTACACCTTC	CAISEEGASTGYTF
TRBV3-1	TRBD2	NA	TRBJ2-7	TGTGCCAGCAGCCGTGCGGGAGCGGGCTACGAGCAGTACTTC	CASSRAGAGYEQYF
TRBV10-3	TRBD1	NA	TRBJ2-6	TGTGCCATCAGGGGACAGGGTGGTGGGGCCAACGTCCTGACTTTC	CAIRGQGGGANVLTF
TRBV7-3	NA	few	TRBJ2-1	TGTGCCAGCAGCTCCGACAGACGCTCCTACAATGAGCAGTTCTTC	CASSSDRRSYNEQFF